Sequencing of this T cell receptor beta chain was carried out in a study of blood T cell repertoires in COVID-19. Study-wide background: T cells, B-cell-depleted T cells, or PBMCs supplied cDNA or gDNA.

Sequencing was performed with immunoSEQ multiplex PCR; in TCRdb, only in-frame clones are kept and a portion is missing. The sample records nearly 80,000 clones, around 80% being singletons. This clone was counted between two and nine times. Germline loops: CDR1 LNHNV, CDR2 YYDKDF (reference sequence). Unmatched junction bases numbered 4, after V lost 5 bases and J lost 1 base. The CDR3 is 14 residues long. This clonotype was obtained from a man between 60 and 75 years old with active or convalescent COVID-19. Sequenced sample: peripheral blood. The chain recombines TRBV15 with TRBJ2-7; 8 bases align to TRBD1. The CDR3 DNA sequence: TGTGCCACCAGCGTCGGACAGGGTTCCTACGAGCAGTACTTC. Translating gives CATSVGQGSYEQYF.